This T cell receptor (beta chain) was sequenced in a study of identical twins. General study findings and limits: The degree of excess twin sharing was weaker in beta out-of-frame sequences. Low generation probability was overrepresented in out-of-frame alpha sequences shared by twins. Not following the same donors, the study drew its conclusions from cross-sectional statistical analysis.

TCRdb passed the 5' RACE reads through MiXCR, listing each CDR3 protein once. In the table there are 500,000 to 600,000 distinct CDR3 sequences, 22% of which are singletons. This clonotype was detected only a few times. Its antigen remains unknown. Trimming removed 5 bases from V and 0 bases from J, with 8 bases in between. The CDR3 runs to 14 residues. This same sample was also part of a study on T cells expressing NK-cell markers.

The receptor's source is a young woman in good health. Specimen: CD4+ T cells sorted from blood. This chain links TRBV12-3 or TRBV12-4 with TRBJ2-4; D gene uncertain. As DNA, the CDR3 is TGTGCCAGCAGTACACAGCTAGCCAAAAACATTCAGTACTTC. Its translation is CASSTQLAKNIQYF.